A single sample is the source of the 8 T cell receptor beta chains below, sequenced in a study of response to subunit inactivated influenza vaccine. TCRdb passed the RT-PCR reads through MiXCR, listing each CDR3 protein once. The sample holds approximately 730,000 distinct CDR3 sequences; around 14% are singletons and the top ten take 6.5% to 8.5%. The sample in question was PBMCs from blood, obtained 14 days before vaccination. The receptor source for this set is a man in his fifties who received an inactivated influenza vaccine.

As concerns this clonotype: The conserved phenylalanine or tryptophan normally closing the CDR3 is absent here, so this likely arose from a read error. V is TRBV6-2 or TRBV6-3 and J is TRBJ2-1, with 9 bases identical to TRBD2. This CDR3 contains 17 residues. Germline lookup yields CDR1 MNHEY and CDR2 SVGEGT. Trimming cost V 7 bases and J 4 bases; bases outside gene matches: 14. The CDR3 sequence is CASTLNPGLAIYNEQFL. The CDR3 region has the DNA TGTGCCAGCACCCTAAACCCCGGACTAGCGATATACAATGAGCAGTTCTTA.

In this sample, this clonotype turned up a few times. This chain uses TRBV5-6 with TRBJ2-1; D unresolved. CDR1 is SGHDT and CDR2 is YYEEEE in the germline V gene. V was cut by 1 base and J by 4 bases, with 9 bases left in between. CDR3 length: 14 amino acids. CDR3 sequence reads: CASSLLSGYNEQFF. In DNA form, the CDR3 reads TGTGCCAGCAGCTTGCTATCTGGTTACAATGAGCAGTTCTTC. The full variable domain, in which reference TRBV5-6 and TRBJ2-1 provide the parts outside the CDR3, is DAGVTQSPTHLIKTRGQQVTLRCSPKSGHDTVSWYQQALGQGPQFIFQYYEEEERQRGNFPDRFSGHQFPNYSSELNVNALLLGDSALYLCASSLLSGYNEQFFGPGTRLTVL.

This clonotype was picked up a small number of times. V is TRBV11-2 and J is TRBJ2-7; the D is unclear. CDR1 is SGHAT and CDR2 is FQNNGV in the germline V gene. The V end was cut by 5 bases, the J end by 0 bases, with 14 bases between. The CDR3 runs to 15 residues. CDR3 in DNA: TGTGCCAGCAGCCGTACGGACGGGCTCTCCTACGAGCAGTACTTC. As protein: CASSRTDGLSYEQYF.

In this sample, this clonotype turned up a few times. The chain recombines TRBV2 with TRBJ2-7; the D is unclear. Germline CDR1 and CDR2: SNHLY and FYNNEI. This CDR3 contains 13 residues. Trimming removed 4 bases from V and 2 bases from J, with 9 bases in between. The CDR3 region has the DNA TGTGCCAGCAGTGTTCGCGAAGCCTACGAGCAGTACTTC. Its protein product is CASSVREAYEQYF.

V is TRBV20-1 and J is TRBJ2-7; 10 bases are a match to TRBD1. After removal of 4 bases from V and 5 bases from J, the junction contained 8 bases not matched to a gene. The length of the CDR3 is 14 residues. Germline CDR1 reads DFQATT; CDR2 reads SNEGSKA (reference sequence). CDR3 amino acids: CSATRDRGIDEQYF. In nucleotides, the CDR3 is TGCAGTGCTACCCGGGACAGGGGAATCGACGAGCAGTACTTC.

This clonotype occurred many times. The genes are TRBV4-1 and TRBJ2-1, with TRBD2 matching 9 bases. The germline gives CDR1 MGHRA, CDR2 YSYEKL. Unmatched junction bases numbered 11, after V lost 3 bases and J lost 5 bases. The CDR3 has 17 residues. Written as DNA, the CDR3 is TGCGCCAGCAGCCATGATATACTAGCGGGCCTTAACAATGAGCAGTTCTTC. Its translation is CASSHDILAGLNNEQFF.

This clonotype was detected only a few times. The rearrangement uses TRBV9 and TRBJ2-1, with 11 bases matching TRBD2. With 0 bases clipped from V and 7 bases from J, the junction kept 3 bases outside the gene matches. Germline CDR1 and CDR2: SGDLS and YYNGEE. CDR3 length: 15 residues. DNA of the CDR3: TGTGCCAGCAGCGTAGGACTAGCGGGGCGGAATGAGCAGTTCTTC. Protein product: CASSVGLAGRNEQFF. The variable domain in full, with the rest retrieved from reference TRBV9 and TRBJ2-1, is DSGVTQTPKHLITATGQRVTLRCSPRSGDLSVYWYQQSLDQGLQFLIQYYNGEERAKGNILERFSAQQFPDLHSELNLSSLELGDSALYFCASSVGLAGRNEQFFGPGTRLTVL.

The chain carries TRBV11-1 and TRBJ2-5; 15 bases align to TRBD2. The V and J ends lost 5 bases and 1 base, in that order; junction bases with no gene match: 17. The CDR3 is 21 residues long. Germline V gene lookup returns CDR1 SGHAT and CDR2 FQDESV (reference sequence). The CDR3 here is CASSPPVISGTSGRFQETQYF. CDR3 coding DNA: TGTGCCAGCAGCCCGCCGGTTATCTCCGGGACTAGCGGGAGGTTCCAAGAGACCCAGTACTTC.